These 21 T cell receptor beta chains were all obtained from the same sample, sequenced in a study of identical twins. TCRdb itself ran the 5' RACE reads through MiXCR, one entry per CDR3 protein. Here the sample spans about 890,000 distinct CDR3 sequences, roughly an eighth being singletons. The sample was also linked to a second study, of yellow fever vaccine responses in identical twins.

Sequenced: PBMCs. The receptors were gathered from a woman aged 18-29 years in good health.

This clonotype was recorded many times. The chain couples TRBV5-6 to TRBJ2-1; TRBD2 matches at 9 bases. J lost 6 bases, V lost 1 base, and 8 bases had no gene match. Germline CDR1 and CDR2: SGHDT and YYEEEE. The CDR3 sequence is 16 residues long. The CDR3 spells CASSLRLAGVPNEQFF. The CDR3, as DNA: TGTGCCAGCAGCTTGCGCTTAGCGGGAGTCCCCAATGAGCAGTTCTTC.

The chain carries TRBV20-1 and TRBJ2-1; the D is unclear. The V gene lost 3 bases and the J gene lost 3 bases, with 12 bases spanning the gap. The germline CDR1 and CDR2 sequences are DFQATT and SNEGSKA (reference sequence). The CDR3 extends over 14 amino acids. The CDR3 protein is CSASIGPNYNEQFF. Here the CDR3 DNA reads TGCAGTGCTAGCATCGGGCCGAACTACAATGAGCAGTTCTTC.

This clonotype was found a few times. The gene calls are TRBV15 and TRBJ2-1, with 10 bases identical to TRBD2. CDR3 length equals 15 residues. V lost 1 base to trimming and J lost 10 bases; unmatched junction nucleotides: 7. The germline gives CDR1 LNHNV, CDR2 YYDKDF (reference sequence). The CDR3 region is CATSRGTSGWREQFF. CDR3 sequence (DNA): TGTGCCACCAGCAGAGGGACTAGCGGTTGGCGGGAGCAGTTCTTC.

This chain uses TRBV4-1 with TRBJ2-1; D is perhaps TRBD1 or TRBD2 (5 bases each). V lost 1 base to trimming and J lost 8 bases, with 24 bases between them. This CDR3 region has 18 residues. CDR1 and CDR2 from the germline V gene are MGHRA and YSYEKL. The CDR3: CASSQVLPWGREIDEQFF. DNA for the CDR3: TGCGCCAGCAGCCAAGTATTGCCTTGGGGCAGGGAGATTGATGAGCAGTTCTTC.

This clonotype was counted only a few times. The chain uses TRBV7-9 and TRBJ2-1, with 7 bases matching TRBD2. Germline-derived CDR1 and CDR2 are SEHNR and FQNEAQ (reference sequence). The length of the CDR3 is 11 residues. Germline trimming cut 9 bases from V and 8 bases from J; bases unmatched to any gene: 4. The CDR3 spells CASIGGYEQFF. CDR3 sequence (DNA): TGTGCCAGTATCGGGGGGTATGAGCAGTTCTTC.

The chain recombines TRBV29-1 with TRBJ2-2; D is uncertain. Deletions cut 7 bases from V and 2 bases from J, with 14 bases between. Germline CDR1 SQVTM, CDR2 ANQGSEA. The CDR3 is 14 amino acids. Written as DNA, the CDR3 is TGCAGCGGGTACGTGGACGGCAACACCGGGGAGCTGTTTTTT. Its translation: CSGYVDGNTGELFF.

This clonotype was seen ten or more times. This chain connects TRBV12-3 or TRBV12-4 to TRBJ2-7; D is ambiguous. CDR3 length: 14 amino acids. With 4 bases removed from V and 6 bases from J, the gap between germline ends came to 16 bases. The CDR3 nucleotides are TGTGCCAGCAGTTCGAACCCGATCCCTTCCGAGCAGTACTTC. Amino acid sequence: CASSSNPIPSEQYF.

The V and J genes are TRBV5-1 and TRBJ2-1; TRBD1 might be the D (5 bases). CDR1 is SGHRS, CDR2 YFSETQ, per germline. V lost 4 bases and J lost 0, with 14 bases in between. CDR3 length equals 16 residues. CDR3 sequence (DNA): TGCGCCAGCAGCCCTTACACAGGTCGCTCCTACAATGAGCAGTTCTTC. It specifies CASSPYTGRSYNEQFF.

This chain connects TRBV20-1 to TRBJ2-1; TRBD2 agrees at 9 bases. Germline trimming cut 2 bases from V and 5 bases from J; bases unmatched to any gene: 4. Germline values: CDR1 DFQATT, CDR2 SNEGSKA (reference sequence). The CDR3 totals 14 residues. The CDR3 region has the DNA TGCAGTGCTAGAATAGCGGGAGTGCACAATGAGCAGTTCTTC. Residues: CSARIAGVHNEQFF.

This rearrangement joins TRBV10-1 to TRBJ2-5; a weak D match, TRBD2 (6 bases). Germline values: CDR1 WNHNN, CDR2 SYGVQD (reference sequence). Trimming removed 0 bases from V and 3 bases from J, with 14 bases in between. The CDR3 length is 16 residues. The CDR3 here is CASSESVLTGEETQYF. The CDR3 DNA follows: TGCGCCAGCAGTGAGTCGGTTTTGACGGGGGAAGAGACCCAGTACTTC.

The J gene is TRBJ2-3, the V gene TRBV20-1; D is perhaps TRBD1 or TRBD2 (5 bases each). The CDR3 is made up of 14 amino acids. Germline V gene sequence: CDR1 DFQATT, CDR2 SNEGSKA (reference sequence). V lost 0 bases to trimming and J lost 4 bases, with 11 bases between them. The DNA of the CDR3 is TGCAGTGCTAGAGATGGGGGATCGGCAGATACGCAGTATTTT. Translated, it gives CSARDGGSADTQYF.

Many counts were recorded for this clonotype. No conserved phenylalanine or tryptophan ends this CDR3, so it is likely a read error. Because the CDR3's place on the DNA is in doubt, the DNA is left out and the CDR3 is given as listed by TCRdb. The V gene is TRBV20-1, the J gene TRBJ2-7; the D call of TRBD2 is as the table states it, not checked on the DNA. Ends included, the CDR3 has 12 residues. Germline V gene data show CDR1 as DFQATT and CDR2 as SNEGSKA (reference sequence). CDR3: CSAELDPGVEVP.

This clonotype showed up just a few times. The genes are TRBV20-1 and TRBJ2-2; 11 nucleotides match TRBD2. CDR1 is DFQATT and CDR2 is SNEGSKA in the germline V gene (reference sequence). The CDR3 has 15 residues. V was clipped by 6 bases and J by 6 bases; unmatched bases: 9. The CDR3 DNA reads as TGCAGTGCGAGCGTAGCGGGAGGGCCTTCCGGGGAGCTGTTTTTT. Translated: CSASVAGGPSGELFF.

The chain couples TRBV10-3 to TRBJ2-1, with 15 bases lining up with TRBD2. The ends lost 4 bases at V and 5 bases at J; junction bases unmatched: 6. The CDR3 loop spans 17 amino acids. The germline CDR1 and CDR2 sequences are ENHRY and SYGVKD. CDR3 loop: CAISGGTSGRLDNEQFF. The CDR3 coding sequence is TGTGCCATCAGTGGAGGGACTAGCGGGAGGTTGGACAATGAGCAGTTCTTC.

This rearrangement joins TRBV20-1 to TRBJ1-5; D is perhaps TRBD1 (5 bases). Per germline, CDR1 DFQATT and CDR2 SNEGSKA (reference sequence). Trimming took off 1 base at V and 0 bases at J, with 10 bases between the two ends. The CDR3 is 15 residues long. This CDR3 reads CSARAGKFSNQPQHF. Written as DNA, the CDR3 is TGCAGTGCTAGAGCAGGGAAATTTAGCAATCAGCCCCAGCATTTT.

This clonotype was seen a handful of times. The V and J genes are TRBV2 and TRBJ2-7; 13 bases match TRBD2. The V gene end was trimmed by 6 bases and the J gene end by 3 bases; junction bases not matched to a gene: 5. The CDR3 spans 15 residues. CDR1 SNHLY and CDR2 FYNNEI come from the germline V gene. In DNA, the CDR3 is TGTGCCAGCAGCGAGGGGACTAGCGGGAACTACGAGCAGTACTTC. It is translated as CASSEGTSGNYEQYF.

This clonotype appeared many times. The chain carries TRBV12-3 or TRBV12-4 and TRBJ2-3, with TRBD2 matching over 7 bases. J lost 4 bases, V lost 4 bases, and 17 bases had no gene match. The CDR3 covers 18 residues. CDR3 in amino acids: CASSSIFIYGGSADTQYF. CDR3 DNA sequence: TGTGCCAGCAGTTCCATATTTATTTACGGCGGGAGTGCAGATACGCAGTATTTT.

The chain employs TRBV5-1 and TRBJ2-3; 11 nucleotides align to TRBD1. Trimming at V came to 0 bases and at J to 5 bases, leaving 2 bases not matched to a gene. Germline CDR1 and CDR2: SGHRS and YFSETQ. The CDR3 totals 15 residues. The CDR3 DNA is TGCGCCAGCAGCTTGGTGGGACAGGGGGTAGATACGCAGTATTTT. Translating it yields CASSLVGQGVDTQYF. Based on the CDR3 plus reference TRBV5-1 and TRBJ2-3, the full variable domain is KAGVTQTPRYLIKTRGQQVTLSCSPISGHRSVSWYQQTPGQGLQFLFEYFSETQRNKGNFPGRFSGRQFSNSRSEMNVSTLELGDSALYLCASSLVGQGVDTQYFGPGTRLTVL.

This clonotype was seen many times. The J gene is TRBJ2-7, the V gene TRBV12-3 or TRBV12-4; D is possibly TRBD2 (7 bases). The CDR3 contains 16 residues. V lost 3 bases and J lost 1, with 16 bases in between. The CDR3, as DNA: TGTGCCAGCAGTTTCTGGGGGCTAGCGGCATCCTACGAGCAGTACTTC. Translating it yields CASSFWGLAASYEQYF.

This clonotype was counted only a few times. The chain links TRBV20-1 to TRBJ2-7, with TRBD2 matching over 9 bases. In germline, CDR1 is DFQATT, CDR2 SNEGSKA (reference sequence). The CDR3 extends over 15 amino acids. The V and J ends lost 5 bases and 1 base, in that order; junction bases with no gene match: 9. This CDR3 is CSAPPLAGLSYEQYV. CDR3 nucleotide sequence: TGCAGTGCTCCCCCACTAGCGGGCCTTTCCTACGAGCAGTACGTC.

The CDR3 is CASSLEGVGHLSYNEQFF. DNA for the CDR3: TGTGCCAGCAGCTTAGAAGGGGTCGGACATCTCTCCTACAATGAGCAGTTCTTC. This chain links TRBV11-1 with TRBJ2-1; the D gene is possibly TRBD1 (5 bases). Germline CDR1 is SGHAT and CDR2 is FQDESV (reference sequence). The CDR3 covers 18 residues. Trimming removed 1 base at V and 0 bases at J, with 16 bases between.